This TCR beta chain was identified in a study of cytomegalovirus exposure and HLA in healthy donors. Whole-study context: The early release's HLA-typed donors yielded 65 million to 85 million unique TCRs.

This clone was observed a handful of times. Antigen unknown. Per the germline V gene, CDR1 is SGHTA and CDR2 is FQGNSA. The CDR3 is made up of 16 amino acids. V lost 5 bases and J lost 3, with 17 bases in between. In the PCR, 60 Vbeta and 13 Jbeta primers were used. Assay: immunoSEQ multiplex PCR; the TCRdb copy retains only in-frame clones and omits some. The sample shows about 55,000 clones, over 65% of them seen only once. Overall study findings and caveats: For TCR beta chains, V- and J-gene trimming was later linked to a missense DCLRE1C variant. Analysis performed later showed TCR beta chains linked to HLA being more clonally expanded than equally common others. Most TCR sequences showed up rarely, but some public TCRs showed up in many donors.

The receptor was isolated from a man aged 40-49 years in good health and CMV-seropositive. The chain combines TRBV7-2 with TRBJ1-5; a possible D gene is TRBD1 (5 bases). Material: PBMCs. CDR3 sequence: CASSGQIGAPNQPQHF. As DNA, the CDR3 is TGTGCCAGCAGCGGCCAAATAGGGGCCCCCAATCAGCCCCAGCATTTT.